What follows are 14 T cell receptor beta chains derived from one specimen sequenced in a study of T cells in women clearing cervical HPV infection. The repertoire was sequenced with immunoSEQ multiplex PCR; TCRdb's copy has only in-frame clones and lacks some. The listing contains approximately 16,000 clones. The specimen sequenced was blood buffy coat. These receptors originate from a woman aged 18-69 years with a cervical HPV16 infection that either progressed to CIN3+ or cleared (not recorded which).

CDR3 sequence: CASSTRGGHQPQYF. The sequenced part of the CDR3 DNA is TGTGCCAGCAGCACGAGGGGGGGCCATCAGCCG. The genes are TRBV13 and TRBJ2-3; maybe TRBD2 (7 bases). Sequencing ends 3 residues short of the CDR3 end; the germline J gene provides the rest. This CDR3 comprises 14 residues. Germline lookup yields CDR1 PRHDT and CDR2 FYEKMQ (reference sequence).

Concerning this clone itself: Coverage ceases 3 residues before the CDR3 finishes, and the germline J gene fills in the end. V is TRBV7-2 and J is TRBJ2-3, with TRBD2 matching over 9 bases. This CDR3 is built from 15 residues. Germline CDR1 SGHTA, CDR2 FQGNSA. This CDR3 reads CASSPRVTAGGPQYF. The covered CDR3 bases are TGTGCCAGCAGCCCCCGGGTTACGGCGGGAGGGCCG.

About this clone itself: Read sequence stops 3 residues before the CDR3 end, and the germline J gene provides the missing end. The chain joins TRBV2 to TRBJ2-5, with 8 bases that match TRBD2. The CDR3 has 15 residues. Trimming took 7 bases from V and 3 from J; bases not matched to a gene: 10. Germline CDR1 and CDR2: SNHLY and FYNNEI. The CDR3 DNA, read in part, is TGTGCCAGCACCGAACTAGCGGAGAGAAAAGAGACC. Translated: CASTELAERKET. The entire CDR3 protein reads CASTELAERKETQYF.

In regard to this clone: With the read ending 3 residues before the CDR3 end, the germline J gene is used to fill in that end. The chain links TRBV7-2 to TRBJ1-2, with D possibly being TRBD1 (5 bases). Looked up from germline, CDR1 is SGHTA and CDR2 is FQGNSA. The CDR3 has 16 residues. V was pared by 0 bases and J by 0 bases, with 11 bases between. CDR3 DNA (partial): TGTGCCAGCAGCTTAGCCATGGGGACTCCTAACTATGGC. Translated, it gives CASSLAMGTPNYG. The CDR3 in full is CASSLAMGTPNYGYTF.

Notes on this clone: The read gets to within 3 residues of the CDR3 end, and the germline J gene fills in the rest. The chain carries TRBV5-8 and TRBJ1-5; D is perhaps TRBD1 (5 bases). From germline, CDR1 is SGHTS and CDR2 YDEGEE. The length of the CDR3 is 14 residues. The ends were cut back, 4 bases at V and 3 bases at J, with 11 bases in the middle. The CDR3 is CASSRGLDNQPQHF. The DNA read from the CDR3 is TGTGCCAGCAGCAGGGGATTGGACAATCAGCCC.

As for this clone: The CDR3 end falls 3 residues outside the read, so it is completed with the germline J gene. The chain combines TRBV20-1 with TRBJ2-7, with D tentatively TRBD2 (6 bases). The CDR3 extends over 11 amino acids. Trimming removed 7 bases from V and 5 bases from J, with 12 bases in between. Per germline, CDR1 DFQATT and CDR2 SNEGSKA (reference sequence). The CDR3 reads CSVTGGHEQYF. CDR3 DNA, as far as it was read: TGCAGTGTAACCGGGGGACACGAG.

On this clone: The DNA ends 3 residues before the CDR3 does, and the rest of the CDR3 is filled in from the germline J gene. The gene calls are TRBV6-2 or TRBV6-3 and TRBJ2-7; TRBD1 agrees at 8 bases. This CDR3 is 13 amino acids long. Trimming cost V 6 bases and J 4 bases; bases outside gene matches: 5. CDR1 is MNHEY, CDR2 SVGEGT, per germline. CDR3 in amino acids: CASRPTGEYEQYF. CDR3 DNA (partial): TGTGCCAGCAGACCGACAGGGGAGTACGAG.

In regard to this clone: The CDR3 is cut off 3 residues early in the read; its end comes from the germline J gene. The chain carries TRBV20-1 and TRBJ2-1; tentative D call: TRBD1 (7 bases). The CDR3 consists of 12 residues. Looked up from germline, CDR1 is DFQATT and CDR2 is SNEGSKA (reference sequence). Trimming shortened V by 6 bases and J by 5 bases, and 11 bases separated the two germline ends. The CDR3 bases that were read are TGCAGTGCGTCCAGGGGGGACAATGAG. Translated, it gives CSASRGDNE. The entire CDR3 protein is CSASRGDNEQFF.

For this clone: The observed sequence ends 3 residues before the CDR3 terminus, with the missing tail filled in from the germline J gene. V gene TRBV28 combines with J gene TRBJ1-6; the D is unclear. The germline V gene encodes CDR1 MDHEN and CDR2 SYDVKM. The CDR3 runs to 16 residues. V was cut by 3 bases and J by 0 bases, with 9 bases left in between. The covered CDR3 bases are TGTGCCAGCAGTTTGCCGGGGAGCTCCTATAATTCACCC. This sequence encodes CASSLPGSSYNSP. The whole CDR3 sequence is CASSLPGSSYNSPLHF.

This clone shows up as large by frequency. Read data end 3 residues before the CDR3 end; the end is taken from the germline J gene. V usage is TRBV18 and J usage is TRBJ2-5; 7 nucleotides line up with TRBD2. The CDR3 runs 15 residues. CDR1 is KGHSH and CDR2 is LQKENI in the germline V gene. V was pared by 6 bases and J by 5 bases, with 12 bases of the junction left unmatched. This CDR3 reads CASSSSSSGGETQYF. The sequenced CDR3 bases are TGTGCCAGCTCGTCTAGCTCTAGCGGAGGGGAGACC. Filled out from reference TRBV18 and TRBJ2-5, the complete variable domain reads NAGVMQNPRHLVRRRGQEARLRCSPMKGHSHVYWYRQLPEEGLKFMVYLQKENIIDESGMPKERFSAEFPKEGPSILRIQQVVRGDSAAYFCASSSSSSGGETQYFGPGTRLLVL.

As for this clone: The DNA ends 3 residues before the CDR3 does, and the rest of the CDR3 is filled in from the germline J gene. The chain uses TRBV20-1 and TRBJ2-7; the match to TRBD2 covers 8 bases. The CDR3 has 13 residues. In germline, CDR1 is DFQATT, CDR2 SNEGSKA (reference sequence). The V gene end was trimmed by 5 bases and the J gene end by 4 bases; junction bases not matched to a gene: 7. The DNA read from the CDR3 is TGCAGTGCTGCCGGGACTAGTATTTACGAG. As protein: CSAAGTSIYE. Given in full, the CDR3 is CSAAGTSIYEQYF.

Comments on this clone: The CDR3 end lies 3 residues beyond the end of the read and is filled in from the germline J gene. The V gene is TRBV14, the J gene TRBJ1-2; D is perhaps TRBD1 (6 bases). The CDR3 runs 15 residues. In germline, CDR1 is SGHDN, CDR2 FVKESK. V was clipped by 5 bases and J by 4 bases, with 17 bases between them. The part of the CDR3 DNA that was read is TGTGCCAGCAGCTCCCATTCAGGAGGGGGCTATGGC. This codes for CASSSHSGGGYG. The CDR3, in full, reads CASSSHSGGGYGYTF.

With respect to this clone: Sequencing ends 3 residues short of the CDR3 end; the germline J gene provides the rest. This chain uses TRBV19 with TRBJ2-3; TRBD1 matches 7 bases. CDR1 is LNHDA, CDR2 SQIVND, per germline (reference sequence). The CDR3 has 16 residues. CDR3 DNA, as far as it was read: TGTGCCAGTAGTGCGTCACAGGGGCGGTTGGGAGAGACG. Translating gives CASSASQGRLGET. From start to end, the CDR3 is CASSASQGRLGETQYF.

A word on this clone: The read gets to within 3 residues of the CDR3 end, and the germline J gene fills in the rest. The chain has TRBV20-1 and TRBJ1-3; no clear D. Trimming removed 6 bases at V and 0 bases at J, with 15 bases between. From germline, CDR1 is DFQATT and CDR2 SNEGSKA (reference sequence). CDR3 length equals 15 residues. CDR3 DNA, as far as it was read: TGCAGTGCCAGTCCAGTCCCGCTCTCTGGAAACACC. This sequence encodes CSASPVPLSGNT. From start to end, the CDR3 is CSASPVPLSGNTIYF.